This T cell receptor beta chain was recorded in a study of CD8+ T cells in alopecia areata. In the study overall: Tofacitinib treatment spanned 6 to 18 months, with 6 months off drug afterward.

The treatment was: oral pan-JAK inhibitor, 5-10 mg twice daily. cDNA serving as the sequencing template came from extracted, reverse transcribed RNA. Generated by immunoSEQ multiplex PCR, the TCRdb table keeps only in-frame clones and is missing some. The table lists around 100,000 clones, 85% to 90% of them singletons. The V gene's germline CDR1 is SGHTA and CDR2 FQGNSA. Between the trimmed V and J ends, which lost 4 bases and 3 bases, there was a span of 9 bases. The CDR3 consists of 13 residues. The TCR sequence derives from a human donor with alopecia areata. Sequencing was performed on CD8+ T cells sorted from blood, taken around week 34, from a patient treated with tofacitinib. The chain carries TRBV7-2 and TRBJ1-2; possibly TRBD1 for D (6 bases). The CDR3 sequence is CASSYRDDYGYTF. CDR3 nucleotides: TGTGCCAGCAGCTACAGGGACGACTATGGCTACACCTTC.